A selection of T cell receptor beta chains follows, all from one sample in a study of OX40 agonist ivuxolimab in advanced cancers. Clones were read by immunoSEQ multiplex PCR, and TCRdb kept only the in-frame ones, dropping some. The sample has 60,000 to 70,000 clones, about 85% seen once. The sequencing here drew on CD4+ or CD8+ T cells sorted from blood, taken in a trial of the OX40 agonist ivuxolimab. Receptors originate from an adult with an advanced solid tumor such as melanoma, head and neck, liver or kidney cancer. The CDR3 runs from the conserved cysteine through the conserved F or W. The order of the fields is J gene, clone size, D gene, V gene, CDR3 DNA, CDR3 protein. D genes are given only for firm matches. Expanded clones get a size class; other rows say once, few or many, or leave the size out.

j_gene: TRBJ1-1
abundance: -
d_gene: TRBD1
v_gene: TRBV13
CDR3nt: TGTGCCAGCAGCGTTAGGGGGCCTGATGAAGCTTTCTTT
CDR3aa: CASSVRGPDEAFF

j_gene: TRBJ2-5
abundance: -
d_gene: -
v_gene: TRBV9
CDR3nt: TGTGCCAGCAGCGTATCAGTGGGTGGGTCGGAGACCCAGTACTTC
CDR3aa: CASSVSVGGSETQYF

j_gene: TRBJ1-4
abundance: -
d_gene: -
v_gene: TRBV2
CDR3nt: TGTGCCAGCAGTCCGCGTGAGGCTAATGAAAAACTGTTTTTT
CDR3aa: CASSPREANEKLFF

j_gene: TRBJ1-5
abundance: once
d_gene: TRBD1
v_gene: TRBV28
CDR3nt: TGTGCCAGCAGTTACCGGGACAGGGGGCCGCAGCCCCAGCATTTT
CDR3aa: CASSYRDRGPQPQHF

j_gene: TRBJ2-3
abundance: -
d_gene: -
v_gene: TRBV19
CDR3nt: TGTGCCAGTAGTATAAAGGGCCCCCTAAGCACAGATACGCAGTATTTT
CDR3aa: CASSIKGPLSTDTQYF

j_gene: TRBJ2-1
abundance: once
d_gene: TRBD2
v_gene: TRBV27
CDR3nt: TGTGCCAGCAGGAGGGCTGAGCGGGGGGGCCTTGAGCAGTTCTTC
CDR3aa: CASRRAERGGLEQFF

j_gene: TRBJ2-3
abundance: -
d_gene: TRBD1
v_gene: TRBV18
CDR3nt: TGTGCCAGCTCAGCGTCCCCCGGACAGGTTGGAGATACGCAGTATTTT
CDR3aa: CASSASPGQVGDTQYF

j_gene: TRBJ1-1
abundance: once
d_gene: -
v_gene: TRBV19
CDR3nt: TGTGCCAGTAGTATCAGGGGCGGTTTCGCTGAAGCTTTCTTT
CDR3aa: CASSIRGGFAEAFF

j_gene: TRBJ1-4
abundance: -
d_gene: -
v_gene: TRBV9
CDR3nt: TGTGCCAGCAGCGTAGGGGCAACTAATGAAAAACTGTTTTTT
CDR3aa: CASSVGATNEKLFF

j_gene: TRBJ1-3
abundance: -
d_gene: -
v_gene: TRBV5-6
CDR3nt: TGTGCCAGTAGGGGACCTGGAAACACCATATATTTT
CDR3aa: CASRGPGNTIYF

j_gene: TRBJ2-5
abundance: -
d_gene: -
v_gene: TRBV20-1
CDR3nt: TGCAGTGGGGTCCGGGGCGAGACCCAGTACTTC
CDR3aa: CSGVRGETQYF

j_gene: TRBJ2-1
abundance: -
d_gene: TRBD1
v_gene: TRBV11-2
CDR3nt: TGTGCCAGCAGCCCGGGACAGATTGGCAATGAGCAGTTCTTC
CDR3aa: CASSPGQIGNEQFF

j_gene: TRBJ1-1
abundance: few
d_gene: -
v_gene: TRBV2
CDR3nt: TGTGCCAGCACCTTTGACAGAGAAGCTTTCTTT
CDR3aa: CASTFDREAFF

j_gene: TRBJ2-4
abundance: -
d_gene: -
v_gene: TRBV11-2
CDR3nt: TGTGCCAGCAGCCCCAGTACCGCGGCCAAAAACATTCAGTACTTC
CDR3aa: CASSPSTAAKNIQYF

j_gene: TRBJ2-5
abundance: -
d_gene: -
v_gene: TRBV9
CDR3nt: TGTGCCAGCAGCGTACAAGGGCAAGAGACCCAGTACTTC
CDR3aa: CASSVQGQETQYF

j_gene: TRBJ2-1
abundance: -
d_gene: -
v_gene: TRBV30
CDR3nt: TGTGCCTGGAGTGTCTTTCTCGGGCTACCTACGTTCTTC
CDR3aa: CAWSVFLGLPTFF